These 24 T cell receptor beta chains were all obtained from the same sample, sequenced in a study of technical replicates of blood from a handful of donors. Sequenced by immunoSEQ multiplex PCR; TCRdb stores in-frame clones only, minus some. The sample lists roughly 70,000 clones; approximately 90% were seen once. What was sequenced was T cells isolated from PBMCs. These receptors were obtained from a human donor in good health.

The CDR3 bases are TGTGCCAGTAGTATAGCTAGGACAGGTAATGAAAAACTGTTTTTT. It specifies CASSIARTGNEKLFF. The chain combines TRBV19 with TRBJ1-4, with 7 positions matching TRBD1. The germline V gene has CDR1 LNHDA and CDR2 SQIVND (reference sequence). J lost 4 bases, V lost 1 base, and 3 bases had no gene match. The CDR3 runs to 15 residues.

The chain carries TRBV30 and TRBJ1-2, with 9 bases that match TRBD1. Germline lookup yields CDR1 GTSNPN and CDR2 SVGIG (reference sequence). The CDR3 contains 13 residues. CDR3 nucleotide sequence: TGTGCACGGAGCGGGACAGGGCTGCCCGGCTACACCTTC. This codes for CARSGTGLPGYTF.

The chain joins TRBV28 to TRBJ2-1; no clear D. The germline gives CDR1 MDHEN, CDR2 SYDVKM. The CDR3 is made up of 16 amino acids. Trimming took 6 bases from V and 0 from J, leaving 15 bases between them. CDR3 amino acids: CASSPTLESSYNEQFF. CDR3 DNA sequence: TGTGCCAGCAGCCCTACGCTTGAAAGCTCCTACAATGAGCAGTTCTTC.

This chain connects TRBV4-1 to TRBJ2-1; 10 nucleotides align to TRBD2. Germline loops: CDR1 MGHRA, CDR2 YSYEKL. J was trimmed by 8 bases and V by 6 bases; bases with no gene match: 7. This CDR3 is built from 14 residues. For the CDR3, the DNA is TGCGCCAGCAGGGCTAGCGGGAGTTTTTATGAGCAGTTCTTC. Translated: CASRASGSFYEQFF.

The genes are TRBV7-9 and TRBJ1-5; TRBD1 might be the D (6 bases). CDR1 and CDR2 (germline): SEHNR, FQNEAQ (reference sequence). The CDR3 covers 18 residues. Trimming shortened V by 1 base and J by 0 bases, and 16 bases separated the two germline ends. The CDR3: CASSLVSPGVYSNQPQHF. The DNA of the CDR3 is TGTGCCAGCAGCTTAGTCAGTCCAGGGGTTTATAGCAATCAGCCCCAGCATTTT.

The chain is built from TRBV5-6 and TRBJ1-2, with D perhaps matching TRBD1 (5 bases). This CDR3 spans 14 amino acids. CDR1 is SGHDT and CDR2 is YYEEEE in the germline V gene. V was shortened by 4 bases and J by 4 bases, with 14 bases between the two germline ends. CDR3 in DNA: TGTGCCAGCAGCCCGATGGGGCAGACCTATGGCTACACCTTC. Translating it yields CASSPMGQTYGYTF. The full variable domain, with the rest looked up from reference TRBV5-6 and TRBJ1-2, is DAGVTQSPTHLIKTRGQQVTLRCSPKSGHDTVSWYQQALGQGPQFIFQYYEEEERQRGNFPDRFSGHQFPNYSSELNVNALLLGDSALYLCASSPMGQTYGYTFGSGTRLTVV.

Written as DNA, the CDR3 is TGTGCCAGCTCACCAAGCCAGGGAGACAGGGCCTCATATGGCTACACCTTC. Amino acid sequence: CASSPSQGDRASYGYTF. This chain links TRBV18 with TRBJ1-2; 7 nucleotides align to TRBD1. The trim removed 2 bases at V and 5 bases at J, leaving 14 bases unmatched. The CDR3 loop spans 17 amino acids. Per the germline V gene, CDR1 is KGHSH and CDR2 is LQKENI.

The rearrangement joins TRBV18 to TRBJ2-1; 8 nucleotides match TRBD1. J gave up 7 bases and V 2 bases, and 10 bases lay outside the gene matches. This CDR3 region has 16 residues. CDR1 KGHSH and CDR2 LQKENI come from the germline V gene. The CDR3 sequence is CASSPVSQGAINEQFF. CDR3 nucleotides: TGTGCCAGCTCACCAGTATCGCAGGGGGCTATAAATGAGCAGTTCTTC. Drawing the rest from reference TRBV18 and TRBJ2-1, the complete variable domain is NAGVMQNPRHLVRRRGQEARLRCSPMKGHSHVYWYRQLPEEGLKFMVYLQKENIIDESGMPKERFSAEFPKEGPSILRIQQVVRGDSAAYFCASSPVSQGAINEQFFGPGTRLTVL.

The chain uses TRBV5-5 and TRBJ2-5; unclear D gene. The V end was cut by 0 bases, the J end by 2 bases, with 5 bases between. This CDR3 contains 13 residues. Germline lookup yields CDR1 SGHKS and CDR2 YYEKEE (reference sequence). CDR3 amino acids: CASSLDLQETQYF. CDR3 nucleotides: TGTGCCAGCAGCTTGGATCTACAAGAGACCCAGTACTTC.

This chain connects TRBV7-8 to TRBJ2-1; D is possibly TRBD1 (5 bases). V was clipped by 1 base and J by 5 bases, with 18 bases between them. This CDR3 has 17 amino acids. CDR1 is SGHVS and CDR2 is FQNEAQ in the germline V gene. CDR3 bases: TGTGCCAGCAGCTTAGGTCGGGCAGGGCCCCTTCACAATGAGCAGTTCTTC. Translating it yields CASSLGRAGPLHNEQFF. The full variable domain, completed using reference TRBV7-8 and TRBJ2-1, is GAGVSQSPRYKVAKRGQDVALRCDPISGHVSLFWYQQALGQGPEFLTYFQNEAQLDKSGLPSDRFFAERPEGSVSTLKIQRTQQEDSAVYLCASSLGRAGPLHNEQFFGPGTRLTVL.

The rearrangement uses TRBV10-3 and TRBJ2-3, with D maybe TRBD1 (5 bases). Germline V gene data show CDR1 as ENHRY and CDR2 as SYGVKD. The CDR3 length is 13 residues. Trimming left V 6 bases short and J 1 base short, with 8 bases between. Here the CDR3 DNA reads TGTGCCATCAGGGCGACAGGCACAGATACGCAGTATTTT. Its translation: CAIRATGTDTQYF.

The CDR3, as DNA: TGTGCCAGCAGTTTGCTAGCGGGCACAGATACGCAGTATTTT. It specifies CASSLLAGTDTQYF. This chain uses TRBV2 with TRBJ2-3; TRBD2 aligns across 7 bases. The junction had 3 bases not matched to a gene; V was cut back by 5 bases and J by 1 base. Per the germline V gene, CDR1 is SNHLY and CDR2 is FYNNEI. The CDR3 totals 14 residues.

This rearrangement joins TRBV15 to TRBJ1-1, with D possibly matching TRBD1 (5 bases). CDR1 is LNHNV, CDR2 YYDKDF, per germline (reference sequence). The CDR3 length is 13 residues. V lost 5 bases, J lost 4 bases, and 11 bases lay in between. The CDR3 reads CATSATGFTEAFF. As DNA, the CDR3 is TGTGCCACCAGCGCAACAGGTTTCACTGAAGCTTTCTTT.

This chain's CDR3 is CASGLWQGDGYTF. In DNA form, the CDR3 reads TGTGCTAGTGGTTTGTGGCAGGGGGATGGCTACACCTTC. The chain carries TRBV12-5 and TRBJ1-2; 7 bases align to TRBD1. Germline loops: CDR1 LGHNT, CDR2 FRNRAP. Germline trimming cut 2 bases from V and 6 bases from J; bases unmatched to any gene: 3. The CDR3 has 13 residues.

For this clone: This same CDR3 is encoded by further DNA sequences in the sample. The chain couples TRBV7-9 to TRBJ2-2, with D possibly TRBD1 on 5 matching bases. Germline values: CDR1 SEHNR, CDR2 FQNEAQ (reference sequence). The germline V and J ends were trimmed by 3 bases and 2 bases, with 7 bases remaining between them. The CDR3 spans 14 residues. In DNA form, the CDR3 reads TGTGCCAGCAGCTTGCAGGGCAACACCGGGGAGCTGTTTTTT. The encoded protein is CASSLQGNTGELFF.

This chain uses TRBV4-3 with TRBJ2-2; no reliable D call. Trimming stripped 0 bases from V and 3 bases from J, with 8 bases between. The CDR3 has 15 residues. Germline values: CDR1 LGHNA, CDR2 YSLEER. The CDR3 DNA is TGCGCCAGCAGCCAAGATAACATTTACACCGGGGAGCTGTTTTTT. Translating gives CASSQDNIYTGELFF.

The V call is TRBV27, the J call TRBJ1-4; TRBD1 matches at 9 bases. V was clipped by 10 bases and J by 1 base; unmatched bases: 10. Germline CDR1 and CDR2: MNHEY and SMNVEV (reference sequence). The CDR3 spans 16 residues. The CDR3 region is CATQDRGEGTNEKLFF. The CDR3 DNA reads TGTGCCACCCAGGACAGGGGTGAAGGAACTAATGAAAAACTGTTTTTT.

The J gene is TRBJ2-7, the V gene TRBV2; perhaps TRBD2 as D (5 bases). V lost 8 bases, J lost 7 bases, and 9 bases lay in between. From germline, CDR1 is SNHLY and CDR2 FYNNEI. The CDR3 is 10 residues long. The CDR3 protein is CASGTGEQYF. The DNA of the CDR3 is TGTGCCAGCGGAACGGGGGAGCAGTACTTC.

The genes are TRBV5-1 and TRBJ2-7; 10 bases line up with TRBD2. The germline V gene encodes CDR1 SGHRS and CDR2 YFSETQ. This CDR3 comprises 15 residues. The V segment lost 3 bases and the J segment 7 bases; nucleotides outside the gene matches: 10. CDR3 sequence (DNA): TGCGCCAGCAGCTCATCAGCGGGAGGGCCTAAGGAGCAGTACTTC. It specifies CASSSSAGGPKEQYF.

The J gene is TRBJ2-7, the V gene TRBV6-5, with D possibly matching TRBD2 (5 bases). Trimming removed 2 bases at V and 0 bases at J, with 14 bases between. The CDR3 contains 16 residues. Germline CDR1 is MNHEY and CDR2 is SVGAGI. Here the CDR3 DNA reads TGTGCCAGCAGTTACGCACGGGGTTATGACTCCTACGAGCAGTACTTC. As protein: CASSYARGYDSYEQYF.

The chain uses TRBV30 and TRBJ2-7; TRBD2 matches at 15 bases. This CDR3 contains 15 residues. Germline CDR1 is GTSNPN and CDR2 is SVGIG (reference sequence). V lost 2 bases to trimming and J lost 5 bases; unmatched junction nucleotides: 4. In DNA form, the CDR3 reads TGTGCCTGGAGTCCGGGACTAGCGGGAGGCCACGAGCAGTACTTC. This codes for CAWSPGLAGGHEQYF.

The gene calls are TRBV7-9 and TRBJ1-4; D not resolved. The V end was cut by 1 base, the J end by 8 bases, with 11 bases between. CDR3 size: 14 residues. In germline, CDR1 is SEHNR, CDR2 FQNEAQ (reference sequence). The DNA for the CDR3 is TGTGCCAGCAGCTTAGAGGTCGGGAGGGAAAAACTGTTTTTT. Translating gives CASSLEVGREKLFF.

This clone was seen only a few times. The J gene is TRBJ1-1, the V gene TRBV19, with no clear D. Per the germline V gene, CDR1 is LNHDA and CDR2 is SQIVND (reference sequence). The length of the CDR3 is 13 residues. V gave up 2 bases and J gave up 7 bases, with 11 bases separating them. Written as DNA, the CDR3 is TGTGCCAGTAGTATAACGGGAAGAGGTGAAGCTTTCTTT. It is translated as CASSITGRGEAFF. Supplemented by reference TRBV19 and TRBJ1-1, the full variable domain reads DGGITQSPKYLFRKEGQNVTLSCEQNLNHDAMYWYRQDPGQGLRLIYYSQIVNDFQKGDIAEGYSVSREKKESFPLTVTSAQKNPTAFYLCASSITGRGEAFFGQGTRLTVV.

The chain employs TRBV18 and TRBJ1-2, with a possible D match to TRBD1 (6 bases). Per germline, CDR1 KGHSH and CDR2 LQKENI. This CDR3 spans 14 amino acids. Trimming left V 3 bases short and J 1 base short, with 9 bases between. The CDR3 is CASSPQDSNYGYTF. CDR3 bases: TGTGCCAGCTCACCCCAGGACAGTAACTATGGCTACACCTTC. The full variable domain, completed using reference TRBV18 and TRBJ1-2, is NAGVMQNPRHLVRRRGQEARLRCSPMKGHSHVYWYRQLPEEGLKFMVYLQKENIIDESGMPKERFSAEFPKEGPSILRIQQVVRGDSAAYFCASSPQDSNYGYTFGSGTRLTVV.